In this sample, the clone carrying this T cell receptor beta chain turned up a few times. The antigen remains undetermined. The data derive from a study of CD8+ T cells in alopecia areata. Turning to the study itself: Treated patients were dosed with oral tofacitinib, taking 5 to 10 mg twice daily. Overall study findings and caveats: Especially in alopecia totalis/universalis, lesional scalp showed greater clonality than normal scalp did.

Isolated RNA was reverse transcribed into cDNA used as the sequencing template. The method was immunoSEQ multiplex PCR; TCRdb's version includes in-frame clones alone and lacks a portion of them. The sample records about 200,000 clones, approximately 61% being singletons. The sequence derives from a human donor with alopecia areata. Sequencing was performed on CD4+ T cells sorted from blood, taken at week 0.

CDR3 nucleotides: TGTGCCAGCAGAGCCGGACAGATAAACATTCAGTACTTC. Residues: CASRAGQINIQYF. The V and J genes are TRBV2 and TRBJ2-4; D might be TRBD1 (6 bases). Trimming pared 6 bases from V and 6 bases from J, leaving 12 bases between. Germline V CDR1 and CDR2: SNHLY, FYNNEI. The CDR3 length is 13 residues.